The rows below give T cell receptor beta chains drawn from one sample of a study of blood T cell repertoires in COVID-19. The data were produced by immunoSEQ multiplex PCR, yet TCRdb's version contains in-frame clones alone and is incomplete. Among tens of thousands of clones listed, approximately 78% were seen once. The specimen sequenced was peripheral blood. The receptor source for this set is a human donor in a cohort sampled during active COVID-19. Both conserved end residues are part of each CDR3.

v_call cdr3_aa
TRBV27 CADSRVWAGGETGELFF
TRBV5-4 CASSLGGDNEQFF
TRBV30 CAWSPAGLGVSTDTQYF
TRBV28 CASTQLWDRGNLDEQYF
TRBV24-1 CATSDFRDRVGNEQFF
TRBV28 CASSLGGNTEAFF
TRBV18 CASSQLRGETQYF
TRBV28 CASSWVAGGPGRELFF
TRBV4-2 CASSQVTSGNYEQYF
TRBV3-1/TRBV3-2 CASSSAGLAGGLTDTQYF
TRBV5-6 CASSLEGTSGALGLNEQFF
TRBV7-9 CASSPQGNTGELFF
TRBV6-5 CASRLRGRGNEQFF
TRBV11-2 CASSFRSGSLGALPYEQYF
TRBV3-1/TRBV3-2 CASSQDPTGEYGYTF
TRBV11-2 CASSSFLTQGAPEAFF
TRBV5-1 CASSLGHLNTEAFF
TRBV2 CARERQMNTEAFF
TRBV6-6 CASSYSFSGGNNEQFF
TRBV10-2 CASGTRGNEQFF
TRBV30 CAWSAGTGVLSYEQYF
TRBV6-5 CASSPQTGWTEAFF
TRBV27 CASRPSVDSHYEQYF
TRBV28 CASSYHTSGLYNEQFF
TRBV15 CATSRSLGLQGDGYTF